The 9 T cell receptor beta chains listed next were all sequenced from one sample in a study of CD8 T cells in Susac syndrome. Random hexamers served to reverse transcribe roughly 0.5 to 1 ug RNA. Using its own MiXCR run on the immunoSEQ multiplex PCR reads, TCRdb lists one record per CDR3 protein. The sample yields 95,000 to 150,000 distinct CDR3 sequences, just over 95% seen once. The sequencing sample was made of CD4+ T cells from PBMCs. These receptors were obtained from a human donor with Susac syndrome.

V and J are TRBV28 and TRBJ2-1, with 7 positions matching TRBD2. CDR1 MDHEN and CDR2 SYDVKM come from the germline V gene. Germline trimming cut 5 bases from V and 4 bases from J; bases unmatched to any gene: 5. There are 14 residues in the CDR3. For the CDR3, the DNA is TGTGCCAGCAGTGCGGGAGTCCGTTACAATGAGCAGTTCTTC. It specifies CASSAGVRYNEQFF.

This clonotype appeared a single time. The rearrangement joins TRBV29-1 to TRBJ2-3; no reliable D call. V dropped 4 bases and J dropped 0 bases, with 11 bases sitting between them. CDR3 size: 14 residues. Germline V gene data show CDR1 as SQVTM and CDR2 as ANQGSEA. The CDR3 DNA follows: TGCAGCGTTGTCGGGCGGATCAGCACAGATACGCAGTATTTT. Translation gives CSVVGRISTDTQYF.

The V gene is TRBV29-1, the J gene TRBJ1-2; no clear D. This CDR3 is 11 amino acids long. The germline gives CDR1 SQVTM, CDR2 ANQGSEA. V was shortened by 4 bases and J by 7 bases, with 10 bases between the two germline ends. CDR3 bases: TGCAGCGTTGGCGGGATCGGTGGCTACACCTTC. Translating gives CSVGGIGGYTF.

The chain is built from TRBV12-3 or TRBV12-4 and TRBJ2-7; 9 bases are a match to TRBD2. Losses at the gene ends were 4 bases for V and 4 bases for J; bases not matched to a gene: 8. This CDR3 is built from 15 residues. In nucleotides, the CDR3 is TGTGCCAGCAGTTCCGGGACTAGCTCACCTTACGAGCAGTACTTC. This sequence encodes CASSSGTSSPYEQYF.

This chain uses TRBV28 with TRBJ2-1, with 15 positions matching TRBD2. The V and J ends lost 3 bases and 15 bases, in that order; junction bases with no gene match: 21. This CDR3 region has 19 residues. The V gene's germline CDR1 is MDHEN and CDR2 SYDVKM. CDR3 protein: CASSFRPPRGLAGGQASFF. CDR3 nucleotides: TGTGCCAGCAGTTTCCGACCCCCCAGAGGACTAGCGGGAGGGCAGGCCTCGTTCTTC.

This chain joins TRBV7-2 and TRBJ1-1; D ambiguous. Trimming removed 5 bases at V and 10 bases at J, with 14 bases between. The CDR3 consists of 12 residues. Germline CDR1 and CDR2: SGHTA and FQGNSA. CDR3 in DNA: TGTGCCAGCAGCAGCCAATTCGATAGAGCTTTCTTT. It is translated as CASSSQFDRAFF.

The genes are TRBV28 and TRBJ2-1; tentatively, D is TRBD1 (5 bases). Germline CDR1 MDHEN, CDR2 SYDVKM. Trimming left V 6 bases short and J 1 base short, with 10 bases between. This CDR3 is 14 amino acids long. The CDR3 reads CASSSGQSYNEQFF. CDR3 bases: TGTGCCAGCAGCTCAGGACAATCCTACAATGAGCAGTTCTTC.

For the CDR3, the DNA is TGTGCCAGCGGGGCAGGGGTCTACAATGAGCAGTTCTTC. It codes for CASGAGVYNEQFF. The chain combines TRBV2 with TRBJ2-1; D may be TRBD1 (6 bases). The CDR3 length is 13 residues. V lost 8 bases and J lost 3, with 11 bases in between. Germline CDR1 is SNHLY and CDR2 is FYNNEI.

CDR3 sequence reads: CSVETSQYNEQFF. DNA for the CDR3: TGCAGCGTTGAAACCAGCCAGTACAATGAGCAGTTCTTC. The chain is built from TRBV29-1 and TRBJ2-1; D unclear. CDR3 length equals 13 residues. CDR1 is SQVTM and CDR2 is ANQGSEA in the germline V gene. Trimming cost V 2 bases and J 4 bases, with 9 bases left between them.